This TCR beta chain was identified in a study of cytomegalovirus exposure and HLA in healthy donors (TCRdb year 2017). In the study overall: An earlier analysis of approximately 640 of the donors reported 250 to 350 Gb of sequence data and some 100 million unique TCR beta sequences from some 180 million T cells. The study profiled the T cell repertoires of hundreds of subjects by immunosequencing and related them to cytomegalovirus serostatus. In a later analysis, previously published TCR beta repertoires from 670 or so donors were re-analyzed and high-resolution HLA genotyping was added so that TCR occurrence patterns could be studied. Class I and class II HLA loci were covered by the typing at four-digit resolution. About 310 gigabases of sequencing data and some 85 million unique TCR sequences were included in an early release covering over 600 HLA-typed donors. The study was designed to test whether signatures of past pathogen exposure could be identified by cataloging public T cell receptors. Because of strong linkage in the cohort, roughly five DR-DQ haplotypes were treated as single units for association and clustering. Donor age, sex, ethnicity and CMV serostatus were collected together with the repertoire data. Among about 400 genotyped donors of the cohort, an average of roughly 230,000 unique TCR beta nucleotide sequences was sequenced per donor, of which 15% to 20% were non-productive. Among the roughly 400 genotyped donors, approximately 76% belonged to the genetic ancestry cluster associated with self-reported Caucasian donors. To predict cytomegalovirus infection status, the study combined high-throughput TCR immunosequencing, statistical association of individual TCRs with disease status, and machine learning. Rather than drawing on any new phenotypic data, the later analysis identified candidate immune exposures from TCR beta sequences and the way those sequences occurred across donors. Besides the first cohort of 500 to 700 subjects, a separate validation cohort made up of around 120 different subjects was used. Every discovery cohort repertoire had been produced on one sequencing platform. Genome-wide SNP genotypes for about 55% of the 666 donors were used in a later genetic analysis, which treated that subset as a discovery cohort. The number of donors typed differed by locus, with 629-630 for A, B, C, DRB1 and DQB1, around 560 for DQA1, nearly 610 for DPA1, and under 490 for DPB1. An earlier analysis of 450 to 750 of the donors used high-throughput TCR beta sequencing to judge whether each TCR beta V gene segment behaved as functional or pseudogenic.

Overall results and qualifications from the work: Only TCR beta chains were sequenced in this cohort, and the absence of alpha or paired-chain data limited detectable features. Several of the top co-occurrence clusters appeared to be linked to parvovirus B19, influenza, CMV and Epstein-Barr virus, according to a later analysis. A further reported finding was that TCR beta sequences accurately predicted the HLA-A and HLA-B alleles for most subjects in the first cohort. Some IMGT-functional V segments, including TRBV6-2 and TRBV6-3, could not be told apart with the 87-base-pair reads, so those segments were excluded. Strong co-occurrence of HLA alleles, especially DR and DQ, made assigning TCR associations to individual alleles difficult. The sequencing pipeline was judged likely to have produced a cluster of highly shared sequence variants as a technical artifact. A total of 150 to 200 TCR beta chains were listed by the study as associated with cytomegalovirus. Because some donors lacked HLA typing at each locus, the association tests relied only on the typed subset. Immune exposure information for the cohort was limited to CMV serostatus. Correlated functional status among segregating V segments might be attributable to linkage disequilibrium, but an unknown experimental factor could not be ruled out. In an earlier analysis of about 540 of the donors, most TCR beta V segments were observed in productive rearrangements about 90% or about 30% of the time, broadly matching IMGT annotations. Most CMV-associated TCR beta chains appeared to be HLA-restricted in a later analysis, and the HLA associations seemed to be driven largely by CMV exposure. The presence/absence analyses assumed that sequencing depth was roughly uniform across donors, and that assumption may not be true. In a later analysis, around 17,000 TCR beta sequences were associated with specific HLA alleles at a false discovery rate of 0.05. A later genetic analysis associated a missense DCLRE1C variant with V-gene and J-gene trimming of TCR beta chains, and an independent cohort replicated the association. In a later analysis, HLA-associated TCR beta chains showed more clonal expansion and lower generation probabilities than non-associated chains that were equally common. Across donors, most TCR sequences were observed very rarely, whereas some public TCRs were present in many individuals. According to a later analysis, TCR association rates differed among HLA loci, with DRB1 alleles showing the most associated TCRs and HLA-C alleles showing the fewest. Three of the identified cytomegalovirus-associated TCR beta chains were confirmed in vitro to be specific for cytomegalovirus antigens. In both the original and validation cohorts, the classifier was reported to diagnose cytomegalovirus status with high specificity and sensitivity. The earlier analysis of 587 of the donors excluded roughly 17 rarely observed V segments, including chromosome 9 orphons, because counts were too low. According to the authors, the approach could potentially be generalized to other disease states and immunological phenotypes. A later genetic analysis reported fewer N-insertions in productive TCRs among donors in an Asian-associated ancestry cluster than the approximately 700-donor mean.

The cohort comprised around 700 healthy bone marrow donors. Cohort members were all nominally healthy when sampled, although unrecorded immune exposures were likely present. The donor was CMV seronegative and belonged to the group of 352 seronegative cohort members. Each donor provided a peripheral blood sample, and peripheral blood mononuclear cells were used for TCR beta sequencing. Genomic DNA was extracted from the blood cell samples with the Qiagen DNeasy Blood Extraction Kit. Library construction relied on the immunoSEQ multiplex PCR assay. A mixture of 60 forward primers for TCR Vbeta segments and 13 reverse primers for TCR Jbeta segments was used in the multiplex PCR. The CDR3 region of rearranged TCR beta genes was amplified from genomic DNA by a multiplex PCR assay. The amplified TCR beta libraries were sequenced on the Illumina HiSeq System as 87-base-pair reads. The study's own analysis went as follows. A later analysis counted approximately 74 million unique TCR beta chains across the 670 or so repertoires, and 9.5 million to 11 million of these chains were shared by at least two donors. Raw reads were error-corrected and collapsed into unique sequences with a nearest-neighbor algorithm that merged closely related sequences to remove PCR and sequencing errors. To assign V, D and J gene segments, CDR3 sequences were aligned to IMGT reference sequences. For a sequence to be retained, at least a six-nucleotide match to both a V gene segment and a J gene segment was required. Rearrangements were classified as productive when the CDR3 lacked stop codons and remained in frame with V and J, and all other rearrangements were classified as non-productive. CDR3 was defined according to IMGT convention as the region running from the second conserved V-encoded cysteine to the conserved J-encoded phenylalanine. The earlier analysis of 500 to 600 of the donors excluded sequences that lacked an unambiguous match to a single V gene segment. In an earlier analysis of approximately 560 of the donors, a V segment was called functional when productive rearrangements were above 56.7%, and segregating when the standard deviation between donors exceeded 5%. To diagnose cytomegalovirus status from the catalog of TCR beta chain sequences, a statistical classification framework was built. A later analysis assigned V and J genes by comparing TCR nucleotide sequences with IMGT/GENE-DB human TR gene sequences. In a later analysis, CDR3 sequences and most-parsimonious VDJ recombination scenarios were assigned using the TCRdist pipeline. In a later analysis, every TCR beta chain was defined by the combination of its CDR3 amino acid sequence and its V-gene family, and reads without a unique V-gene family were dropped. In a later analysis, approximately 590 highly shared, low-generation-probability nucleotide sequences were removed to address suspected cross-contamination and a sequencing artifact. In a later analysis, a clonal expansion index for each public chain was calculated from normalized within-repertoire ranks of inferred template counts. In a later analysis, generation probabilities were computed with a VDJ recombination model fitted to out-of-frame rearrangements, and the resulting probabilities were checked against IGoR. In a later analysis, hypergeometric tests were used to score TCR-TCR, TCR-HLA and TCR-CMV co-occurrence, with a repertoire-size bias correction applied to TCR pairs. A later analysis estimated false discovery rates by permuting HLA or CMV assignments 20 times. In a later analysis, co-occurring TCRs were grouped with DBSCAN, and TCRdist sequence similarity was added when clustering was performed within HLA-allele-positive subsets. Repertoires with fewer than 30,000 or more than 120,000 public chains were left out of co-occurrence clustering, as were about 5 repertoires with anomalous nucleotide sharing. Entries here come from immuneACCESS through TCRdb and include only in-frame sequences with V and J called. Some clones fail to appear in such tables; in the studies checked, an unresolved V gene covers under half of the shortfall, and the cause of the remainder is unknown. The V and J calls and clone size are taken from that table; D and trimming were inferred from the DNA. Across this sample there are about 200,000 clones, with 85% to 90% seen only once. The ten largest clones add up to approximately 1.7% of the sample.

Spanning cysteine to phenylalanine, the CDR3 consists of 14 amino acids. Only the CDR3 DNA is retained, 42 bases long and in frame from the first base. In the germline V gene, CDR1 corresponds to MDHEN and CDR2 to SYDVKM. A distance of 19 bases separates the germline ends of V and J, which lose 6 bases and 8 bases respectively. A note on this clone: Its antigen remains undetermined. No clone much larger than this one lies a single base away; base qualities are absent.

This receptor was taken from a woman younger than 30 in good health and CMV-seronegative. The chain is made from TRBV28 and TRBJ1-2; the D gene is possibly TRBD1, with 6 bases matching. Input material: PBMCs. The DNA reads TGTGCCAGCAGCCCCAGAGGGGGGGCGCGGGGCTACACCTTC. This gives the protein CASSPRGGARGYTF.